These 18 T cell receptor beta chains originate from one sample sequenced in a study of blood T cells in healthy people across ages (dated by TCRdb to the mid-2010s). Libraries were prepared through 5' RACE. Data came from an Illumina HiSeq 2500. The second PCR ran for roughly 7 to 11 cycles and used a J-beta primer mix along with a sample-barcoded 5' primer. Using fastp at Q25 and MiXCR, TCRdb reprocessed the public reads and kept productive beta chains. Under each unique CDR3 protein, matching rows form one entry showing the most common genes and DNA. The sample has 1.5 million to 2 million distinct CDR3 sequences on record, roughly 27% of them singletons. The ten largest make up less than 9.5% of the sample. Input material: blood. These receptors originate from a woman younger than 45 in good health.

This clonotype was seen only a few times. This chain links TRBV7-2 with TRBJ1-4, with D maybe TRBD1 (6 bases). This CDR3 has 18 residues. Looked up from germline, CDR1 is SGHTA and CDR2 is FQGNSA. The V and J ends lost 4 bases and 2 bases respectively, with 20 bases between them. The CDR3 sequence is CASSSRTALRSTNEKLFF. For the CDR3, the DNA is TGTGCCAGCAGCTCACGGACAGCGTTGAGGTCCACTAATGAAAAACTGTTTTTT.

The CDR3 loop reads CASSLVGIRNTEAFF. The CDR3 nucleotides are TGTGCCAGCAGCTTAGTAGGGATTAGGAACACTGAAGCTTTCTTT. The chain joins TRBV5-6 to TRBJ1-1, with D uncertain. V was pared by 2 bases and J by 1 base, with 12 bases between. The germline V gene has CDR1 SGHDT and CDR2 YYEEEE. The CDR3 covers 15 residues.

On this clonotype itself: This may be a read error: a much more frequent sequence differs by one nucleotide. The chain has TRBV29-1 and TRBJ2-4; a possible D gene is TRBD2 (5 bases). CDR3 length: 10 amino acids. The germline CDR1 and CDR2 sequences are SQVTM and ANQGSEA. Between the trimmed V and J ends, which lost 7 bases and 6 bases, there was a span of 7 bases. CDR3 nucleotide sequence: TGCAGCGCGGGGAGAAACATTCAGTACTTC. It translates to CSAGRNIQYF.

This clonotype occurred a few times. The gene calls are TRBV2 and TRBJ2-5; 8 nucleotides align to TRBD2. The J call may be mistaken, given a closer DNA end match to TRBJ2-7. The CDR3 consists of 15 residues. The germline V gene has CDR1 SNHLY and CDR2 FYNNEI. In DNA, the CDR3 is TGTGCCAGCAGCAAGGGACTAGTGAGTGTCTACGAGCAGTACTTC. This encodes CASSKGLVSVYEQYF.

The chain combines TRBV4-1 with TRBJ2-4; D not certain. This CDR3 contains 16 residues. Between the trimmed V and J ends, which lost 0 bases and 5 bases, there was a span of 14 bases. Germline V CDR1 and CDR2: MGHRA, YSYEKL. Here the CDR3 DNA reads TGCGCCAGCAGCCAAGATTCCGGCCTGGCTCAAAACATTCAGTACTTC. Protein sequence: CASSQDSGLAQNIQYF.

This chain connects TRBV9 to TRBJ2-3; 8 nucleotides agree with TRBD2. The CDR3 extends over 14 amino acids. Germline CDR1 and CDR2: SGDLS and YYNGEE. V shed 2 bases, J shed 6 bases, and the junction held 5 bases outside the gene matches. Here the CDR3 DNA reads TGTGCCAGCAGCGTGCGGCGGGAGGTGGATACGCAGTATTTT. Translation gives CASSVRREVDTQYF.

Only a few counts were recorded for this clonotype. CDR3 sequence (DNA): TGCAGTGCGACCGGGGGCGGCGGGAGGGCGGTCTACAATGAGCAGTTCTTC. Translation gives CSATGGGGRAVYNEQFF. The V and J genes are TRBV20-1 and TRBJ2-1; the match to TRBD2 covers 9 bases. After removal of 6 bases from V and 3 bases from J, the junction contained 15 bases not matched to a gene. The CDR3 covers 17 residues. From germline, CDR1 is DFQATT and CDR2 SNEGSKA (reference sequence).

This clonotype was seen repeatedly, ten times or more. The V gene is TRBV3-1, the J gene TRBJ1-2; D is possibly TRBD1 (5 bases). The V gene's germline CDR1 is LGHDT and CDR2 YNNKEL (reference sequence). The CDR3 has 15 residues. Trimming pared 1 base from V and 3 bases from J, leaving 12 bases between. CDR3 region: CASSQAFSGHYGYTF. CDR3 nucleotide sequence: TGTGCCAGCAGCCAAGCCTTCTCGGGGCACTATGGCTACACCTTC.

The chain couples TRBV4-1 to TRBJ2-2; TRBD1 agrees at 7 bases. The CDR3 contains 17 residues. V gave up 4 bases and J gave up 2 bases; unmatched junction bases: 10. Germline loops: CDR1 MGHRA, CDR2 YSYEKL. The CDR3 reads CASSPRGTDQNTGELFF. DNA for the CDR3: TGCGCCAGCAGCCCGAGAGGGACAGACCAAAACACCGGGGAGCTGTTTTTT.

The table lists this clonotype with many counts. The CDR3 loop reads CASSQDLNRGQSYGYTF. CDR3 bases: TGTGCCAGCAGCCAAGATCTAAATCGCGGGCAGAGCTATGGCTACACCTTC. This chain connects TRBV3-1 to TRBJ1-2; no definite D call. The CDR3 runs 17 residues. The germline V gene encodes CDR1 LGHDT and CDR2 YNNKEL (reference sequence). V lost 0 bases and J 4 bases, leaving 18 bases between the germline ends.

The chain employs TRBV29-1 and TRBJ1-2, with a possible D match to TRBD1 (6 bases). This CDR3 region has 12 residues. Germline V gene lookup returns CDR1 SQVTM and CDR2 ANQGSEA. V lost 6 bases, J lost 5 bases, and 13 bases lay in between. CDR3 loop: CSVVTGRYGYTF. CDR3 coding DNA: TGCAGCGTCGTGACAGGCCGTTATGGCTACACCTTC.

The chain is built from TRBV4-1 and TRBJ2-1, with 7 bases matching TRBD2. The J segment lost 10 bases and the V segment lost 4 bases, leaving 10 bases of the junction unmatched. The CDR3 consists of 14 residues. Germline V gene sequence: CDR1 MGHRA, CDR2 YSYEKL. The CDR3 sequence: CASSPPSAREEQFF. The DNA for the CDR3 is TGCGCCAGCAGCCCTCCCAGCGCGCGGGAGGAGCAGTTCTTC.

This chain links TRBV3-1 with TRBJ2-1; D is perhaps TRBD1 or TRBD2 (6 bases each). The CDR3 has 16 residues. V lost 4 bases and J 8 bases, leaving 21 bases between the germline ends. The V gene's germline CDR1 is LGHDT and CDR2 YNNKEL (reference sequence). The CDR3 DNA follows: TGTGCCAGCAGCCCCATATCCCGGGGGCCATGGGATGAGCAGTTCTTC. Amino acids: CASSPISRGPWDEQFF.

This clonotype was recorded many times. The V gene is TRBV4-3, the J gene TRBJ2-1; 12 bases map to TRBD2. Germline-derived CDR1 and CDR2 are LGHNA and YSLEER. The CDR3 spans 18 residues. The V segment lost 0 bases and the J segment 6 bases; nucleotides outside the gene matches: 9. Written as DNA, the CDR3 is TGCGCCAGCAGCCAAGAGGCCCCGGGACTAGCGGGCCGCAATGAGCAGTTCTTC. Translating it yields CASSQEAPGLAGRNEQFF.

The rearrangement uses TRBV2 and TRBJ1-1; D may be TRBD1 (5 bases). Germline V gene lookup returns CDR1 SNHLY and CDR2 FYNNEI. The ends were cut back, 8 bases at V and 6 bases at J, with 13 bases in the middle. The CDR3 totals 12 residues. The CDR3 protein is CASQTVPPEAFF. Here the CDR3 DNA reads TGTGCCAGCCAGACAGTTCCCCCTGAAGCTTTCTTT.

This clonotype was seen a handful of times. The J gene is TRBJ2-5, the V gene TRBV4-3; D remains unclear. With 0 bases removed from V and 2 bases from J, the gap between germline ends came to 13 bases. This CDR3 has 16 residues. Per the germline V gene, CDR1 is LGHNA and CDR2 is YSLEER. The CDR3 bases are TGCGCCAGCAGCCAAGACTCGGTCGACCTACAAGAGACCCAGTACTTC. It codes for CASSQDSVDLQETQYF.

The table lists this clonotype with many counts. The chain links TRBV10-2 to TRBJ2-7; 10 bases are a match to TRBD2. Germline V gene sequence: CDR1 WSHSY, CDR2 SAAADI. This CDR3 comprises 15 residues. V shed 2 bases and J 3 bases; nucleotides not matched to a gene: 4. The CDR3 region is CASSEPGLASYEQYF. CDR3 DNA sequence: TGCGCCAGCAGTGAGCCGGGACTAGCGAGCTACGAGCAGTACTTC.

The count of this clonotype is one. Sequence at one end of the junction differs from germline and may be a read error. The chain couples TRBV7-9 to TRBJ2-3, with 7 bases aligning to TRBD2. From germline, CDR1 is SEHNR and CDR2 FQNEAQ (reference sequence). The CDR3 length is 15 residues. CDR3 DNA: TGTTCCAGCAGCTTAAAGCGGGACCGTACAGATACGCAGTATTTT. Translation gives CSSSLKRDRTDTQYF.